Listed below are T cell receptor beta chains from one sample, sequenced in a study of T cell repertoires in cytomegalovirus infection. The antigens these receptors bind are not known. TCRdb re-derived calls from the reads in MiXCR, one entry per CDR3 protein. The top ten clones hold under 15% of a sample with around 710,000 distinct CDR3 sequences, just under 30% of them seen once. This material consisted of cultured CD8+ T cells from PBMCs, taken from culture after CMV antigen stimulation. The receptors were gathered from a human donor in good health (CMV status not recorded). Some clones in this sample may be carry-over from other donors' samples. Each CDR3 is given without its conserved first and last residue.

TRBJ2-2,TRBV7-9,ASSLLGHANTGELF
TRBJ1-6,TRBV7-6,ASSSRQEGGSPLH
TRBJ2-4,TRBV23-1,ASSLSGGGSQLAKNIQY
TRBJ2-2,TRBV27,ASSLRGPGELF
TRBJ2-1,TRBV11-2,ASDLGADEQF
TRBJ2-6,TRBV12-5,ASGPYRSGLGANVLT
TRBJ2-7,TRBV15,ATSRDRYYEQY
TRBJ2-4,TRBV7-2,ASSSQGGDIQY
TRBJ2-7,TRBV20-1,SAPNLQISSYEQY
TRBJ2-1,TRBV6-1,ASSESVSSYNEQF
TRBJ2-5,TRBV5-8,ASSLGYGSKEETQY
TRBJ2-3,TRBV7-6,ASSPGLTSTDTQY
TRBJ2-7,TRBV12-3/TRBV12-4,ASSLRDSFYEQY
TRBJ1-1,TRBV19,ASSVTDLNTEAF
TRBJ2-5,TRBV12-3/TRBV12-4,ASRKQETQY
TRBJ1-5,TRBV12-3/TRBV12-4,ASSFGRQSLQPQH
TRBJ1-1,TRBV7-9,ASSPAGSEAF
TRBJ1-2,TRBV6-2/TRBV6-3,ASHRDRQDDGYT
TRBJ2-1,TRBV4-3,ASSQEDLSSYNEQF
TRBJ1-2,TRBV25-1,ASSEYGTGDGYT
TRBJ2-5,TRBV6-5,ATGAGPRGETQY
TRBJ1-1,TRBV7-9,ASSSGREGAF
TRBJ2-7,TRBV11-2,ASSLYGTGAEQY
TRBJ1-2,TRBV12-3/TRBV12-4,ASSLGPTGRVSNYGYT
TRBJ2-5,TRBV2,ASSGSGGETQY
TRBJ2-7,TRBV7-8,ASSLWDGGAYEQY
TRBJ1-5,TRBV2,ASSEYPLPSNQPQH
TRBJ2-2,TRBV11-2,ASSTLGAPGELF